A single sample gave rise to the 9 T cell receptor beta chains below, sequenced in a study of cytomegalovirus exposure and HLA in healthy donors. Assay used: immunoSEQ multiplex PCR; TCRdb lists only in-frame clones, some missing. The repertoire holds approximately 200,000 clones, about 90% seen once, with about 2.9% in the top ten. Sequencing was done on a sample of PBMCs. These receptors were collected from a woman under 30 in good health and CMV-seronegative.

The V call is TRBV25-1, the J call TRBJ2-7; 10 positions agree with TRBD2. The germline gives CDR1 MGHDK, CDR2 SYGVNS. The V and J ends lost 4 bases and 9 bases, in that order; junction bases with no gene match: 12. The CDR3 runs to 15 residues. CDR3 protein: CASSAEAGGRGPQYF. For the CDR3, the DNA is TGTGCCAGCAGTGCCGAAGCGGGAGGGCGCGGTCCGCAGTACTTC.

The chain is built from TRBV28 and TRBJ1-1; possible D gene TRBD1, 6 bases. From germline, CDR1 is MDHEN and CDR2 SYDVKM. Between the trimmed V and J ends, which lost 10 bases and 1 base, there was a span of 19 bases. The CDR3 sequence is 15 residues long. The CDR3 nucleotides read TGTGCCACCCAACCCCCGGGAGGGGGGAACACTGAAGCTTTCTTT. This sequence encodes CATQPPGGGNTEAFF.

The chain uses TRBV2 and TRBJ1-1; D is possibly TRBD1 (5 bases). The V and J ends lost 2 bases and 5 bases respectively, with 15 bases between them. CDR1 is SNHLY and CDR2 is FYNNEI in the germline V gene. There are 15 residues in the CDR3. The CDR3 DNA reads as TGTGCCAGCAGTGAATCGGCCAGGAGGGGAACTGAAGCTTTCTTT. Residues: CASSESARRGTEAFF. The full variable domain, with the rest looked up from reference TRBV2 and TRBJ1-1, is EPEVTQTPSHQVTQMGQEVILRCVPISNHLYFYWYRQILGQKVEFLVSFYNNEISEKSEIFDDQFSVERPDGSNFTLKIRSTKLEDSAMYFCASSESARRGTEAFFGQGTRLTVV.

The chain is built from TRBV5-5 and TRBJ1-5; possible D gene TRBD1, 5 bases. V lost 0 bases and J lost 9, with 13 bases in between. Per germline, CDR1 SGHKS and CDR2 YYEKEE (reference sequence). This CDR3 is 14 amino acids long. CDR3 in amino acids: CASSLEAGPWPQHF. As DNA, the CDR3 is TGTGCCAGCAGCTTGGAGGCGGGACCTTGGCCCCAGCATTTT.

CDR3 sequence: CASSYTSGTTSGPQYF. CDR3 nucleotide sequence: TGTGCCAGCAGTTATACTAGCGGGACCACTTCTGGTCCGCAGTATTTT. V usage is TRBV5-6 and J usage is TRBJ2-3; 10 bases fit TRBD2. This CDR3 contains 16 residues. After removal of 5 bases from V and 10 bases from J, the junction contained 16 bases not matched to a gene. Germline V gives CDR1 SGHDT, CDR2 YYEEEE.

V is TRBV28 and J is TRBJ2-5; no definite D call. This CDR3 spans 14 amino acids. Germline CDR1 reads MDHEN; CDR2 reads SYDVKM. The V end lost 2 bases, the J end lost 1 base, and 8 bases lay between the germline ends. CDR3 in amino acids: CASSLGRFQETQYF. The CDR3 DNA reads as TGTGCCAGCAGTTTAGGCAGATTCCAAGAGACCCAGTACTTC.

The chain couples TRBV14 to TRBJ2-5, with D uncertain. CDR3 size: 12 residues. Trimming stripped 2 bases from V and 6 bases from J, with 7 bases between. CDR1 is SGHDN and CDR2 is FVKESK in the germline V gene. The CDR3 loop reads CASSQSRQTQYF. CDR3 coding DNA: TGTGCCAGCAGCCAATCTAGGCAGACCCAGTACTTC.

The chain couples TRBV2 to TRBJ2-3; TRBD2 might be the D (6 bases). CDR1 and CDR2 from the germline V gene are SNHLY and FYNNEI. This CDR3 has 15 residues. The germline V and J ends were trimmed by 5 bases and 4 bases, with 16 bases remaining between them. The CDR3 DNA reads TGTGCCAGCAGTCCCAGCACTAGCCCCCCAGATACGCAGTATTTT. Its protein is CASSPSTSPPDTQYF.

The chain recombines TRBV6-6 with TRBJ2-3; D might be TRBD2 (6 bases). CDR3 size: 16 residues. Germline values: CDR1 MNHNY, CDR2 SVGAGI (reference sequence). The V end was cut by 2 bases, the J end by 4 bases, with 16 bases between. Here the CDR3 reads CASSYTRDFMADTQYF. The CDR3 DNA follows: TGTGCCAGCAGTTACACTAGGGACTTTATGGCAGATACGCAGTATTTT.